A single sample is the source of the 10 T cell receptor beta chains below, sequenced in a study of vaccination and CD4 T cells after COVID-19. Antigens for these TCRs are unknown. The sample's treatment: roughly ten-day PBMC culture with coronavirus spike peptide pools or control peptides (ViraFEST assay). The Oncomine TCR Beta short-read assay was applied to DNA of cultured CD4+ T cells. MiXCR, applied by TCRdb to the PCR reads, yields one record per CDR3 protein. Among about 27,000 distinct CDR3 sequences listed, under 75% were seen once. The starting material was CD4+ T cells from blood, cultured in vitro, obtained after SARS-CoV-2 vaccination. All receptors derive from a human donor who received a COVID-19 vaccine.

The rearrangement joins TRBV5-4 to TRBJ2-7; 10 bases agree with TRBD2. The CDR3 consists of 15 residues. Germline V gene sequence: CDR1 SGHNT, CDR2 YYREEE (reference sequence). V dropped 4 bases and J dropped 0; count of bases not matched to a gene: 4. In DNA, the CDR3 is TGTGCCAGCAGCCAAAGCGGGGGGGCCTCCTACGAGCAGTACTTC. Protein sequence: CASSQSGGASYEQYF.

This clonotype appeared a few times. The V call is TRBV7-8, the J call TRBJ1-2; 8 bases align to TRBD1. Germline loops: CDR1 SGHVS, CDR2 FQNEAQ. The V and J ends lost 5 bases and 2 bases, in that order; junction bases with no gene match: 4. This CDR3 region has 14 residues. Here the CDR3 reads CASSPRTGNYGYTF. Written as DNA, the CDR3 is TGTGCCAGCAGCCCGCGGACAGGGAACTATGGCTACACCTTC.

The chain links TRBV6-1 to TRBJ1-2; D might be TRBD1 (6 bases). Germline V gene data show CDR1 as MNHNS and CDR2 as SASEGT. The CDR3 covers 13 residues. Trimming took off 5 bases at V and 5 bases at J, with 12 bases between the two ends. The DNA of the CDR3 is TGTGCCAGCAGTACAGGGATCGGGTATGGCTACACCTTC. It codes for CASSTGIGYGYTF.

The chain uses TRBV2 and TRBJ2-5; 8 nucleotides line up with TRBD2. Looked up from germline, CDR1 is SNHLY and CDR2 is FYNNEI. The CDR3 is made up of 17 amino acids. The trim removed 3 bases at V and 5 bases at J, leaving 14 bases unmatched. In DNA, the CDR3 is TGTGCCAGCAGTGAGCCAGCGGGGGCCAATGTGGGGGAGACCCAGTACTTC. It yields the protein CASSEPAGANVGETQYF.

The chain has TRBV7-9 and TRBJ2-5, with TRBD2 identical over 10 bases. The V gene end was trimmed by 7 bases and the J gene end by 9 bases; junction bases not matched to a gene: 20. Germline values: CDR1 SEHNR, CDR2 FQNEAQ (reference sequence). This CDR3 is built from 17 residues. The CDR3, as DNA: TGTGCCAGCAACTCCCCCAAAACCGGGACTAGCGAGGGGTCCCAGTACTTC. Protein product: CASNSPKTGTSEGSQYF.

V usage is TRBV6-1 and J usage is TRBJ2-2; D may be TRBD1 or TRBD2 (5 bases each). V was cut by 7 bases and J by 3 bases, with 18 bases left in between. CDR1 is MNHNS, CDR2 SASEGT, per germline. The CDR3 is 16 amino acids. The CDR3 sequence: CASKYGAGGDTGELFF. The CDR3 region has the DNA TGTGCCAGCAAGTATGGGGCTGGGGGTGACACCGGGGAGCTGTTTTTT.

This clonotype was seen more than once but under ten times. V and J are TRBV15 and TRBJ2-3; unclear D gene. CDR3 length: 15 residues. The germline V gene encodes CDR1 LNHNV and CDR2 YYDKDF (reference sequence). V was pared by 0 bases and J by 0 bases, with 7 bases between. CDR3 nucleotides: TGTGCCACCAGCAGAGATCGAGCTAGCACAGATACGCAGTATTTT. This encodes CATSRDRASTDTQYF. The full variable domain, in which reference TRBV15 and TRBJ2-3 provide the parts outside the CDR3, is DAMVIQNPRYQVTQFGKPVTLSCSQTLNHNVMYWYQQKSSQAPKLLFHYYDKDFNNEADTPDNFQSRRPNTSFCFLDIRSPGLGDTAMYLCATSRDRASTDTQYFGPGTRLTVL.

V and J are TRBV18 and TRBJ2-7; D is undetermined. Germline V gene sequence: CDR1 KGHSH, CDR2 LQKENI. V lost 4 bases and J lost 7, with 8 bases in between. This CDR3 has 11 residues. DNA of the CDR3: TGTGCCAGCTCACTTGCGGAGGAGCAGTACTTC. Its translation is CASSLAEEQYF.

V gene TRBV7-2 combines with J gene TRBJ2-3; 7 bases fit TRBD1. This CDR3 comprises 14 residues. Looked up from germline, CDR1 is SGHTA and CDR2 is FQGNSA. V lost 9 bases, J lost 3 bases, and 9 bases stayed unmatched. CDR3 sequence (DNA): TGTGCCAGTAGCCCGAGACAGGGTACAGATACGCAGTATTTT. This translates into CASSPRQGTDTQYF.

This clonotype has only a few counts. V and J are TRBV7-6 and TRBJ1-2; the D is unclear. V gave up 4 bases and J gave up 4 bases, with 7 bases separating them. The CDR3 covers 12 residues. Germline loops: CDR1 SGHVS, CDR2 FNYEAQ. The CDR3 nucleotides read TGTGCCAGCAGCTCCTGGGGCTATGGCTACACCTTC. This translates into CASSSWGYGYTF.